This T cell receptor (beta chain) was profiled in a study of control samples from healthy donors and cancer patients. This CDR3 has 12 amino acids. Germline V lookup: CDR1 KGHDR, CDR2 SFDVKD. Trimming shortened V by 5 bases and J by 8 bases, and 11 bases separated the two germline ends. Clones were sequenced by immunoSEQ multiplex PCR, and TCRdb holds only the in-frame ones, with some missing. The sample contains 75,000 to 90,000 clones, roughly 84% of which appear only once. Sequences were obtained from blood. The chain employs TRBV24-1 and TRBJ1-2; D gene uncertain. The TCR originated in a woman in her thirties or forties in good health. This chain's CDR3 is CATSGGEGGYTF. DNA for the CDR3: TGTGCCACCAGTGGCGGGGAAGGAGGCTACACCTTC.